This T cell receptor (beta chain) was identified in a study of vaccination and CD4 T cells after COVID-19. Sequence data for DNA of cultured CD4+ T cells were generated by the Oncomine TCR Beta short-read assay. In TCRdb, the PCR reads were re-called with MiXCR into one record per CDR3 protein. The sample yields around 18,000 distinct CDR3 sequences, roughly 50% seen once. This sample's treatment: approximately 9-day PBMC culture with coronavirus spike peptide pools or control peptides (ViraFEST assay). With respect to this clonotype: Its matching antigen is unknown.

The source is a human donor who had recovered from COVID-19. The sample was CD4+ T cells from blood, cultured in vitro, taken before SARS-CoV-2 vaccination.

CDR3 DNA sequence: TGTGCCAGCAGCGGGATCACCGGGGAGCTGTTTTTT. Protein sequence: CASSGITGELFF. The V gene is TRBV7-9, the J gene TRBJ2-2; no definite D call. This CDR3 contains 12 residues. With 5 bases removed from V and 4 bases from J, the gap between germline ends came to 5 bases. Germline-derived CDR1 and CDR2 are SEHNR and FQNEAQ (reference sequence).